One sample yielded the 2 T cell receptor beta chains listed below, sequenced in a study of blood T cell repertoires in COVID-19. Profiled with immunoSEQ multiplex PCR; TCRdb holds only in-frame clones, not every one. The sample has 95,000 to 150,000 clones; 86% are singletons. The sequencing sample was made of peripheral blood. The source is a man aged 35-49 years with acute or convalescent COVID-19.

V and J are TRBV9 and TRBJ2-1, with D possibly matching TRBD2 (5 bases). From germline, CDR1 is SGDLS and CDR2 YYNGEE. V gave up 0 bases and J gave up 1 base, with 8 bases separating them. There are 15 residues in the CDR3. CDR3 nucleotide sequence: TGTGCCAGCAGCGTAGCTTGGGAGTCCTACAATGAGCAGTTCTTC. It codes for CASSVAWESYNEQFF. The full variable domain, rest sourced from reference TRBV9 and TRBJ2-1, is DSGVTQTPKHLITATGQRVTLRCSPRSGDLSVYWYQQSLDQGLQFLIQYYNGEERAKGNILERFSAQQFPDLHSELNLSSLELGDSALYFCASSVAWESYNEQFFGPGTRLTVL.

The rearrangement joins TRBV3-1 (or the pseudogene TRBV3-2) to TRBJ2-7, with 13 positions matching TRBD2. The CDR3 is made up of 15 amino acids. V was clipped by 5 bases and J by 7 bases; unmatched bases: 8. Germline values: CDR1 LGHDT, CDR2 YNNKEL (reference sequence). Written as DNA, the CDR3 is TGTGCCAGCAGCTACCAACTAGCGGGGGGGCGGGAGCAGTACTTC. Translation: CASSYQLAGGREQYF.